Below, 27 T cell receptor beta chains from the same sample are listed, as sequenced in a study of CD8 T cells in Susac syndrome. About 0.45 to 1 ug RNA was reverse transcribed with random hexamers. MiXCR was run by TCRdb on the immunoSEQ multiplex PCR reads, yielding one entry per CDR3 protein. In the table there are about 200,000 distinct CDR3 sequences, nearly 97% of which are singletons. Specimen: CD4+ T cells from PBMCs. The receptors come from a human donor with multiple sclerosis.

The chain combines TRBV27 with TRBJ1-2; D is uncertain. The CDR3 spans 15 residues. CDR1 is MNHEY, CDR2 SMNVEV, per germline (reference sequence). Trimming left V 5 bases short and J 3 bases short, with 16 bases between. CDR3 region: CASSRTAVSYYGYTF. The CDR3 DNA sequence: TGTGCCAGCAGTCGAACGGCAGTCTCCTACTATGGCTACACCTTC.

As DNA, the CDR3 is TGTGCCGGTGGGACAGCGGGATCGCAGCCCCAGCATTTT. It is translated as CAGGTAGSQPQHF. The rearrangement joins TRBV30 to TRBJ1-5; 7 nucleotides align to TRBD1. The CDR3 has 13 amino acids. In germline, CDR1 is GTSNPN, CDR2 SVGIG (reference sequence). The J segment lost 7 bases and the V segment lost 8 bases, leaving 11 bases of the junction unmatched.

J is TRBJ1-5 and V is TRBV27; D uncertain. This CDR3 has 16 amino acids. The V gene lost 5 bases and the J gene lost 8 bases, with 22 bases spanning the gap. Germline V CDR1 and CDR2: MNHEY, SMNVEV (reference sequence). CDR3 amino acids: CASSTLRAGRTEPQHF. The CDR3 region has the DNA TGTGCCAGCAGTACCCTTCGGGCGGGCCGGACGGAGCCCCAGCATTTT.

The rearrangement joins TRBV7-9 to TRBJ1-4; D is unclear. The germline V gene has CDR1 SEHNR and CDR2 FQNEAQ (reference sequence). This CDR3 region has 14 residues. Trimming cost V 1 base and J 3 bases, with 6 bases left between them. The CDR3 sequence is CASSLGGANEKLFF. The CDR3 DNA follows: TGTGCCAGCAGCTTAGGGGGAGCTAATGAAAAACTGTTTTTT.

To note about this clonotype: Compared with germline, one end of the junction differs, possibly owing to a read error. The J gene is TRBJ2-5, the V gene TRBV18; D call uncertain. Germline V gene lookup returns CDR1 KGHSH and CDR2 LQKENI. The CDR3 is 13 residues long. CDR3 in amino acids: CASSQTDHETQYF. Here the CDR3 DNA reads TGTGCCAGCTCCCAGACCGACCATGAGACCCAGTACTTC.

The V and J genes are TRBV15 and TRBJ2-5, with 9 nucleotides matching TRBD2. Germline V gene sequence: CDR1 LNHNV, CDR2 YYDKDF (reference sequence). This CDR3 has 18 residues. V lost 1 base and J lost 5; bases outside the gene matches: 14. The CDR3 loop reads CATSRAPLPGLALETQYF. The CDR3 DNA follows: TGTGCCACCAGCAGAGCTCCTCTCCCGGGACTAGCCCTGGAGACCCAGTACTTC.

The chain employs TRBV19 and TRBJ2-1, with D possibly TRBD1 on 5 matching bases. V was trimmed by 3 bases and J by 1 base, leaving 10 bases between them. This CDR3 has 15 amino acids. The germline V gene has CDR1 LNHDA and CDR2 SQIVND (reference sequence). CDR3: CASSIRQTSYNEQFF. Here the CDR3 DNA reads TGTGCCAGTAGTATTCGACAGACATCCTACAATGAGCAGTTCTTC. Full variable domain (rest looked up from reference TRBV19 and TRBJ2-1): DGGITQSPKYLFRKEGQNVTLSCEQNLNHDAMYWYRQDPGQGLRLIYYSQIVNDFQKGDIAEGYSVSREKKESFPLTVTSAQKNPTAFYLCASSIRQTSYNEQFFGPGTRLTVL.

This chain links TRBV29-1 with TRBJ2-5, with a tentative D call TRBD1 (6 bases). Germline V gene data show CDR1 as SQVTM and CDR2 as ANQGSEA. This CDR3 is built from 11 residues. The V and J ends lost 7 bases and 5 bases respectively, with 11 bases between them. The CDR3 sequence: CSAGQYETQYF. CDR3 bases: TGCAGCGCCGGACAGTACGAGACCCAGTACTTC.

V usage is TRBV6-2 or TRBV6-3 and J usage is TRBJ2-7, with D possibly being TRBD2 (5 bases). The V gene lost 2 bases and the J gene lost 3 bases, with 8 bases spanning the gap. CDR1 MNHEY and CDR2 SVGEGT come from the germline V gene. This CDR3 is 13 amino acids long. The CDR3 bases are TGTGCCAGCAGTTACGGCCGGGACTACGAGCAGTACTTC. This gives the protein CASSYGRDYEQYF.

The rearrangement joins TRBV7-2 to TRBJ2-5; either TRBD1 or TRBD2 may fit D (5 bases each). The V end was cut by 4 bases, the J end by 2 bases, with 11 bases between. The CDR3 is 14 amino acids. Germline CDR1 SGHTA, CDR2 FQGNSA. The CDR3 sequence: CASSYQRGQETQYF. CDR3 nucleotide sequence: TGTGCCAGCAGCTATCAGAGGGGACAAGAGACCCAGTACTTC.

This clonotype was found a few times. The chain joins TRBV28 to TRBJ1-6; D unresolved. The CDR3 has 12 amino acids. V was shortened by 3 bases and J by 9 bases, with 6 bases between the two germline ends. Germline V gives CDR1 MDHEN, CDR2 SYDVKM. The CDR3 spells CASSLSSSPLHF. CDR3 coding DNA: TGTGCCAGCAGTTTGTCTTCTTCACCCCTCCACTTT.

The chain couples TRBV6-5 to TRBJ2-1, with D hard to call. Trimming stripped 0 bases from V and 4 bases from J, with 10 bases between. Germline CDR1 and CDR2: MNHEY and SVGAGI. The CDR3 runs 15 residues. Written as DNA, the CDR3 is TGTGCCAGCAGTTACTCGCGACTGACGTACAATGAGCAGTTCTTC. Protein product: CASSYSRLTYNEQFF.

The rearrangement uses TRBV7-9 and TRBJ2-5, with a tentative D call TRBD1 (6 bases). The ends were cut back, 5 bases at V and 5 bases at J, with 12 bases in the middle. The V gene's germline CDR1 is SEHNR and CDR2 FQNEAQ (reference sequence). The CDR3 contains 13 residues. The CDR3 DNA reads TGTGCCAGCAGCCGGGGACATGAGGAGACCCAGTACTTC. Amino acids: CASSRGHEETQYF.

The chain recombines TRBV6-5 with TRBJ1-6, with TRBD1 matching over 8 bases. V trimming: 4 bases; J trimming: 7 bases; junction bases outside the gene matches: 12. Looked up from germline, CDR1 is MNHEY and CDR2 is SVGAGI. The CDR3 has 17 amino acids. CDR3 loop: CASSFSAGQAGNSPLHF. DNA of the CDR3: TGTGCCAGCAGTTTCTCCGCGGGACAGGCGGGGAATTCACCCCTCCACTTT.

The V and J genes are TRBV5-1 and TRBJ2-6; D perhaps matches TRBD1 (5 bases). The CDR3 spans 15 residues. The V end lost 4 bases, the J end lost 1 base, and 9 bases lay between the germline ends. CDR1 and CDR2 from the germline V gene are SGHRS and YFSETQ. The CDR3 loop reads CASSLTGSGANVLTF. CDR3 DNA sequence: TGCGCCAGCAGCCTTACAGGTTCTGGGGCCAACGTCCTGACTTTC. Full variable domain (missing parts from reference TRBV5-1 and TRBJ2-6): KAGVTQTPRYLIKTRGQQVTLSCSPISGHRSVSWYQQTPGQGLQFLFEYFSETQRNKGNFPGRFSGRQFSNSRSEMNVSTLELGDSALYLCASSLTGSGANVLTFGAGSRLTVL.

The chain is built from TRBV7-2 and TRBJ2-1, with D perhaps TRBD2 (6 bases). The CDR3 runs 15 residues. The V end was cut by 4 bases, the J end by 4 bases, with 14 bases between. Germline V lookup: CDR1 SGHTA, CDR2 FQGNSA. The CDR3 region has the DNA TGTGCCAGCAGCTCCCCCCCGGGACTTTACAATGAGCAGTTCTTC. It codes for CASSSPPGLYNEQFF. The whole variable domain, filled in from reference TRBV7-2 and TRBJ2-1, reads GAGVSQSPSNKVTEKGKDVELRCDPISGHTALYWYRQSLGQGLEFLIYFQGNSAPDKSGLPSDRFSAERTGGSVSTLTIQRTQQEDSAVYLCASSSPPGLYNEQFFGPGTRLTVL.

The chain uses TRBV25-1 and TRBJ2-2; D gene ambiguous. The CDR3 length is 15 residues. The germline CDR1 and CDR2 sequences are MGHDK and SYGVNS. V was shortened by 3 bases and J by 5 bases, with 13 bases between the two germline ends. CDR3: CASSDVTRKTGELFF. CDR3 sequence (DNA): TGTGCCAGCAGTGACGTAACAAGGAAGACCGGGGAGCTGTTTTTT.

The V call is TRBV20-1, the J call TRBJ2-3; D uncertain. Trimming cost V 3 bases and J 2 bases, with 6 bases left between them. The germline V gene has CDR1 DFQATT and CDR2 SNEGSKA (reference sequence). The CDR3 covers 12 residues. The CDR3, as DNA: TGCAGTGCTAGTCCTAACACAGATACGCAGTATTTT. This codes for CSASPNTDTQYF.

This chain uses TRBV7-2 with TRBJ2-7; 10 bases line up with TRBD1. The CDR3 runs 13 residues. The V gene end was trimmed by 1 base and the J gene end by 6 bases; junction bases not matched to a gene: 0. CDR1 SGHTA and CDR2 FQGNSA come from the germline V gene. The CDR3 sequence is CASSLGTGGEQYF. The DNA of the CDR3 is TGTGCCAGCAGCTTAGGGACAGGGGGCGAGCAGTACTTC.

The CDR3 loop reads CASSIDRGAIYGYTF. The CDR3 region has the DNA TGTGCCAGCAGTATAGACAGGGGGGCAATCTATGGCTACACCTTC. The chain combines TRBV12-3 or TRBV12-4 with TRBJ1-2; 9 bases fit TRBD1. Trimming at V came to 5 bases and at J to 4 bases, leaving 8 bases not matched to a gene. This CDR3 comprises 15 residues.

The rearrangement uses TRBV27 and TRBJ2-5; D not certain. This CDR3 is 12 amino acids long. Germline assignment: CDR1 MNHEY and CDR2 SMNVEV (reference sequence). Trimming left V 5 bases short and J 5 bases short, with 9 bases between. The CDR3 here is CASSTAGETQYF. CDR3 DNA sequence: TGTGCCAGCAGTACCGCCGGGGAGACCCAGTACTTC.

This chain uses TRBV18 with TRBJ2-1; TRBD2 matches at 10 bases. V shed 4 bases, J shed 3 bases, and the junction held 6 bases outside the gene matches. Germline CDR1 and CDR2: KGHSH and LQKENI. The CDR3 loop spans 16 amino acids. This CDR3 reads CASSHSAGGSYNEQFF. As DNA, the CDR3 is TGTGCCAGCTCACACTCAGCGGGGGGGAGCTACAATGAGCAGTTCTTC.

This clonotype has a single count. This rearrangement joins TRBV3-1 to TRBJ2-4; no reliable D call. Germline-derived CDR1 and CDR2 are LGHDT and YNNKEL (reference sequence). The V end was cut by 0 bases, the J end by 8 bases, with 2 bases between. There are 11 residues in the CDR3. CDR3 coding DNA: TGTGCCAGCAGCCAAGAATACATTCAGTACTTC. Its translation: CASSQEYIQYF.

The gene calls are TRBV5-4 and TRBJ2-1; D is undetermined. CDR1 and CDR2 (germline): SGHNT, YYREEE (reference sequence). This CDR3 spans 13 amino acids. With 0 bases removed from V and 10 bases from J, the gap between germline ends came to 11 bases. CDR3 sequence reads: CASSLERIPEQFF. DNA of the CDR3: TGTGCCAGCAGCTTGGAAAGGATCCCCGAGCAGTTCTTC.

The chain combines TRBV19 with TRBJ2-6; D gene ambiguous. The germline gives CDR1 LNHDA, CDR2 SQIVND (reference sequence). Trimming shortened V by 3 bases and J by 2 bases, and 11 bases separated the two germline ends. CDR3 size: 16 residues. CDR3 sequence reads: CASSIRENAGANVLTF. The CDR3 DNA sequence: TGTGCCAGTAGTATCCGTGAGAATGCTGGGGCCAACGTCCTGACTTTC. Full variable domain (rest looked up from reference TRBV19 and TRBJ2-6): DGGITQSPKYLFRKEGQNVTLSCEQNLNHDAMYWYRQDPGQGLRLIYYSQIVNDFQKGDIAEGYSVSREKKESFPLTVTSAQKNPTAFYLCASSIRENAGANVLTFGAGSRLTVL.

The chain joins TRBV30 to TRBJ1-6; possible D gene TRBD1, 5 bases. Germline loops: CDR1 GTSNPN, CDR2 SVGIG (reference sequence). The CDR3 extends over 19 amino acids. With 1 base removed from V and 1 base from J, the gap between germline ends came to 20 bases. In DNA form, the CDR3 reads TGTGCCTGGAGTGACCGAACCAGACAGAGCCAATCCTATAATTCACCCCTCCACTTT. Translating gives CAWSDRTRQSQSYNSPLHF.

V gene TRBV30 combines with J gene TRBJ1-5; D might be TRBD1 (5 bases). V was shortened by 0 bases and J by 2 bases, with 17 bases between the two germline ends. The CDR3 is made up of 17 amino acids. Looked up from germline, CDR1 is GTSNPN and CDR2 is SVGIG (reference sequence). For the CDR3, the DNA is TGTGCCTGGAGTGTAATAGGAGGGCAGGGAGGCAATCAGCCCCAGCATTTT. Translated, it gives CAWSVIGGQGGNQPQHF.